The T cell receptor (beta chain) under discussion was sequenced for a study of T cell changes during pregnancy in multiple sclerosis. Germline V lookup: CDR1 SGHDT, CDR2 YYEEEE. This CDR3 has 14 residues. The V segment lost 3 bases and the J segment 2 bases; nucleotides outside the gene matches: 4. The repertoire was sequenced with immunoSEQ multiplex PCR; TCRdb's copy has only in-frame clones and lacks some. The repertoire holds roughly 40,000 clones, 90% to 95% seen once, with 0.73% in the top ten. Specimen: CD4+ T cells from peripheral blood mononuclear cells, collected before pregnancy. The chain combines TRBV5-6 with TRBJ1-1; 7 nucleotides match TRBD1. The TCR sequence derives from a female donor with multiple sclerosis, enrolled in a pregnancy study. CDR3 loop: CASSSRQGNTEAFF. Written as DNA, the CDR3 is TGTGCCAGCAGCTCCCGACAGGGAAACACTGAAGCTTTCTTT.